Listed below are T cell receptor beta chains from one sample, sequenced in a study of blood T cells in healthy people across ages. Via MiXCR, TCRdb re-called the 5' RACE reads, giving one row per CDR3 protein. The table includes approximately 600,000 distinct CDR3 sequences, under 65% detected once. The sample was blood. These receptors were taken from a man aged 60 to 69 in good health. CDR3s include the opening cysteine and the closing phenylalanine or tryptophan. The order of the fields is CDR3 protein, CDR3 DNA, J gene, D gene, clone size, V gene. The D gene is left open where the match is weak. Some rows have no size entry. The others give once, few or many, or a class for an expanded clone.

CDR3: CASSLVTGSTNEKLFF
DNA: TGTGCCAGCAGCTTAGTGACAGGGTCAACTAATGAAAAACTGTTTTTT
J: TRBJ1-4
D: TRBD1
size: NA
V: TRBV7-8

CDR3: CASSLMAGSYNEQFF
DNA: TGTGCCAGCAGCTTAATGGCGGGGTCATACAATGAGCAGTTCTTC
J: TRBJ2-1
D: NA
size: few
V: TRBV7-2

CDR3: CASSGGGGLKEQYF
DNA: TGTGCCAGCAGCGGGGGTGGGGGGCTAAAAGAGCAGTACTTC
J: TRBJ2-7
D: NA
size: NA
V: TRBV7-2

CDR3: CASSQDRVYGYTF
DNA: TGTGCCAGCAGCCAGGACAGGGTCTATGGCTACACCTTC
J: TRBJ1-2
D: TRBD1
size: NA
V: TRBV2

CDR3: CASSLEPGGASRNEQFF
DNA: TGCGCCAGCAGCTTGGAGCCGGGCGGGGCGAGCAGAAATGAGCAGTTCTTC
J: TRBJ2-1
D: NA
size: few
V: TRBV5-1

CDR3: CASSVRLGPYNEQFF
DNA: TGCGCCAGCAGCGTCCGACTGGGCCCCTACAATGAGCAGTTCTTC
J: TRBJ2-1
D: NA
size: NA
V: TRBV5-1

CDR3: CASSHHSNEQFF
DNA: TGTGCCAGCAGCCATCACAGCAATGAGCAGTTCTTC
J: TRBJ2-1
D: NA
size: NA
V: TRBV14

CDR3: CASSLAGNTIYF
DNA: TGTGCCAGCAGCTTAGCCGGAAACACCATATATTTT
J: TRBJ1-3
D: NA
size: few
V: TRBV7-8

CDR3: CAIRDPTSGGGYTQYF
DNA: TGTGCCATCAGGGACCCAACTAGCGGGGGTGGATATACGCAGTATTTT
J: TRBJ2-3
D: TRBD2
size: NA
V: TRBV10-3

CDR3: CAISEGPSQETQYF
DNA: TGTGCCATCAGTGAAGGCCCTAGCCAAGAGACCCAGTACTTC
J: TRBJ2-5
D: NA
size: NA
V: TRBV10-3

CDR3: CASSASGTSSEQYF
DNA: TGTGCCAGCAGCGCCTCCGGGACTAGTTCCGAGCAGTACTTC
J: TRBJ2-7
D: TRBD2
size: NA
V: TRBV11-2

CDR3: CASSLTGWKTQYF
DNA: TGTGCCAGCAGTTTGACAGGGTGGAAGACCCAGTACTTC
J: TRBJ2-5
D: TRBD1
size: few
V: TRBV28

CDR3: CASSLYQKLTHNEQYF
DNA: TGTGCCAGCAGCTTGTACCAGAAACTGACACACAATGAGCAGTACTTC
J: TRBJ2-5
D: NA
size: NA
V: TRBV5-6

CDR3: CAISTIYNEQFF
DNA: TGTGCCATCAGTACGATCTACAATGAGCAGTTCTTC
J: TRBJ2-1
D: NA
size: few
V: TRBV10-3

CDR3: CSARDLGQGYGYTF
DNA: TGCAGTGCTAGAGATTTGGGACAGGGCTATGGCTACACCTTC
J: TRBJ1-2
D: TRBD1
size: NA
V: TRBV20-1

CDR3: CASSHDRLNTEAFF
DNA: TGCGCCAGCAGCCACGACAGGTTGAACACTGAAGCTTTCTTT
J: TRBJ1-1
D: NA
size: NA
V: TRBV5-1

CDR3: CASSENLAAYNEQFF
DNA: TGTGCCAGCAGTGAAAACCTAGCAGCCTACAATGAGCAGTTCTTC
J: TRBJ2-1
D: NA
size: NA
V: TRBV6-1

CDR3: CATHGGSQGSNYGYTF
DNA: TGTGCCACTCACGGAGGGAGTCAGGGATCTAACTATGGCTACACCTTC
J: TRBJ1-2
D: NA
size: NA
V: TRBV10-3

CDR3: CASSGTALNNYGYTF
DNA: TGTGCCAGCTCGGGGACAGCACTCAATAACTATGGCTACACCTTC
J: TRBJ1-2
D: TRBD1
size: NA
V: TRBV27

CDR3: CASSGTSNSPLHF
DNA: TGTGCCAGCAGTGGTACCAGTAATTCACCCCTCCACTTT
J: TRBJ1-6
D: NA
size: NA
V: TRBV27

CDR3: CASRYSNQPQHF
DNA: TGTGCCAGCAGGTATAGCAATCAGCCCCAGCATTTT
J: TRBJ1-5
D: NA
size: NA
V: TRBV28

CDR3: CSVAPSGVYNEQFF
DNA: TGCAGCGTTGCTCCTAGCGGGGTCTACAATGAGCAGTTCTTC
J: TRBJ2-1
D: TRBD2
size: NA
V: TRBV29-1

CDR3: CASTGGTYGTYGYTF
DNA: TGTGCCAGCACCGGAGGTACCTATGGGACTTATGGCTACACCTTC
J: TRBJ1-2
D: NA
size: NA
V: TRBV2

CDR3: CASSLGSAGNEQFF
DNA: TGTGCCAGCAGCTTAGGCTCCGCCGGGAATGAGCAGTTCTTC
J: TRBJ2-1
D: NA
size: few
V: TRBV7-2

CDR3: CASSLALLAGGPDEQFF
DNA: TGTGCCAGCAGCTTAGCCTTACTAGCGGGGGGGCCTGATGAGCAGTTCTTC
J: TRBJ2-1
D: TRBD2
size: few
V: TRBV7-2

CDR3: CASSVPSEETQYF
DNA: TGTGCCAGCAGTGTCCCCTCTGAGGAGACCCAGTACTTC
J: TRBJ2-5
D: NA
size: NA
V: TRBV6-6

CDR3: CSARRTASNYGYTF
DNA: TGCAGTGCTCGAAGGACAGCCTCTAACTATGGCTACACCTTC
J: TRBJ1-2
D: NA
size: NA
V: TRBV20-1

CDR3: CASSGQAATNEKLFF
DNA: TGTGCCAGCTCAGGACAGGCCGCAACTAATGAAAAACTGTTTTTT
J: TRBJ1-4
D: TRBD1
size: few
V: TRBV3-1

CDR3: CASGTEETQYF
DNA: TGTGCCAGCGGGACAGAAGAGACCCAGTACTTC
J: TRBJ2-5
D: TRBD1
size: few
V: TRBV11-2

CDR3: CASSTIPGSSYEQYF
DNA: TGCGCCAGCAGCACTATCCCAGGGAGCTCCTACGAGCAGTACTTC
J: TRBJ2-7
D: NA
size: once
V: TRBV5-1

CDR3: CASSQAVGDRQETQYF
DNA: TGTGCCAGCAGCCAAGCGGTCGGAGACAGACAAGAGACCCAGTACTTC
J: TRBJ2-5
D: NA
size: NA
V: TRBV3-1

CDR3: CASSTLGGTYEQYF
DNA: TGCGCCAGCAGCACCCTTGGGGGCACCTACGAGCAGTACTTC
J: TRBJ2-7
D: NA
size: NA
V: TRBV5-1

CDR3: CASTGPGHPEYEQYF
DNA: TGTGCCAGCACCGGGCCTGGGCATCCGGAGTACGAGCAGTACTTC
J: TRBJ2-7
D: NA
size: NA
V: TRBV12-3/TRBV12-4

CDR3: CASSSGHSTDTQYF
DNA: TGTGCCAGCAGTTCCGGACACAGCACAGATACGCAGTATTTT
J: TRBJ2-3
D: NA
size: few
V: TRBV12-3/TRBV12-4

CDR3: CASSEVPVDTQYF
DNA: TGTGCCAGCAGTGAAGTGCCGGTGGATACGCAGTATTTT
J: TRBJ2-3
D: NA
size: NA
V: TRBV2

CDR3: CASSQGARSVNEQFF
DNA: TGCGCCAGCAGCCAGGGCGCCAGGTCCGTCAATGAGCAGTTCTTC
J: TRBJ2-1
D: NA
size: NA
V: TRBV4-1

CDR3: CASSSGPRINNEQFF
DNA: TGTGCCAGCAGCTCGGGACCCCGAATTAACAATGAGCAGTTCTTC
J: TRBJ2-1
D: NA
size: NA
V: TRBV11-3

CDR3: CASSPGLDSLGGYTF
DNA: TGTGCCAGCTCACCAGGTCTCGACAGCTTAGGTGGCTACACCTTC
J: TRBJ1-2
D: NA
size: NA
V: TRBV18

CDR3: CASSTGGAPRQETQYF
DNA: TGTGCCAGCAGTACAGGCGGGGCCCCGCGACAAGAGACCCAGTACTTC
J: TRBJ2-5
D: NA
size: NA
V: TRBV2

CDR3: CASSYLAETQYF
DNA: TGTGCCAGCAGTTATTTAGCCGAGACCCAGTACTTC
J: TRBJ2-5
D: NA
size: NA
V: TRBV7-9

CDR3: CASSEGGGYSYEQYF
DNA: TGTGCCAGCAGTGAGGGCGGGGGGTACTCCTACGAGCAGTACTTC
J: TRBJ2-7
D: TRBD2
size: few
V: TRBV2

CDR3: CASSPWDRYEQYF
DNA: TGTGCCAGCAGCCCCTGGGACAGGTACGAGCAGTACTTC
J: TRBJ2-7
D: TRBD1
size: NA
V: TRBV9

CDR3: CASSTGTGANNEQFF
DNA: TGCGCCAGCAGCACCGGGACAGGGGCGAACAATGAGCAGTTCTTC
J: TRBJ2-1
D: TRBD1
size: once
V: TRBV5-1

CDR3: CASSSGGGGNTEAFF
DNA: TGCGCCAGCAGCTCAGGGGGCGGCGGGAACACTGAAGCTTTCTTT
J: TRBJ1-1
D: TRBD1
size: few
V: TRBV5-1

CDR3: CASSPPWGRETQYF
DNA: TGTGCCAGCAGCCCACCCTGGGGTCGAGAGACCCAGTACTTC
J: TRBJ2-5
D: NA
size: NA
V: TRBV7-2

CDR3: CASSTGTGNYGYTF
DNA: TGTGCCAGCAGTACCGGGACGGGTAACTATGGCTACACCTTC
J: TRBJ1-2
D: NA
size: few
V: TRBV27

CDR3: CATSDATGRQYF
DNA: TGTGCCACCAGTGATGCGACAGGGAGGCAGTATTTT
J: TRBJ2-3
D: TRBD1
size: NA
V: TRBV24-1

CDR3: CATSRDSQETQYF
DNA: TGTGCCACCAGCCGGGACTCCCAAGAGACCCAGTACTTC
J: TRBJ2-5
D: NA
size: NA
V: TRBV15

CDR3: CSARLRLGANEQYF
DNA: TGCAGTGCTAGACTGAGACTGGGGGCGAACGAGCAGTACTTC
J: TRBJ2-7
D: NA
size: few
V: TRBV20-1

CDR3: CASSQIAGETDTQYF
DNA: TGCGCCAGCAGCCAGATAGCGGGAGAGACAGATACGCAGTATTTT
J: TRBJ2-3
D: TRBD2
size: NA
V: TRBV4-1

CDR3: CASTGQADTQYF
DNA: TGTGCCAGCACAGGGCAGGCAGATACGCAGTATTTT
J: TRBJ2-3
D: NA
size: NA
V: TRBV6-1

CDR3: CASSLARGLQETQYF
DNA: TGCGCCAGCAGCTTGGCCAGGGGACTGCAAGAGACCCAGTACTTC
J: TRBJ2-5
D: NA
size: NA
V: TRBV5-1

CDR3: CSVMTSGGAILETQYF
DNA: TGCAGCGTTATGACTAGCGGGGGGGCGATATTGGAGACCCAGTACTTC
J: TRBJ2-5
D: TRBD2
size: few
V: TRBV29-1

CDR3: CSVEANSEAFF
DNA: TGCAGCGTTGAAGCCAACAGTGAAGCTTTCTTT
J: TRBJ1-1
D: NA
size: NA
V: TRBV29-1

CDR3: CSARPGTLNTGELFF
DNA: TGCAGTGCCCGACCCGGGACGCTGAACACCGGGGAGCTGTTTTTT
J: TRBJ2-2
D: NA
size: once
V: TRBV20-1

CDR3: CSASKGQVRNEQFF
DNA: TGCAGTGCCTCAAAGGGACAGGTCCGTAATGAGCAGTTCTTC
J: TRBJ2-1
D: TRBD1
size: NA
V: TRBV20-1

CDR3: CASSPAGGQGGNGYTF
DNA: TGTGCCAGCAGCCCAGCAGGTGGACAGGGCGGTAATGGCTACACCTTC
J: TRBJ1-2
D: TRBD1
size: few
V: TRBV7-2

CDR3: CASSQSRRNTEAFF
DNA: TGTGCCAGCAGCCAATCAAGGCGCAACACTGAAGCTTTCTTT
J: TRBJ1-1
D: NA
size: NA
V: TRBV3-1

CDR3: CAISEARAGRTDTQYF
DNA: TGTGCCATCAGTGAGGCACGGGCAGGGCGCACAGATACGCAGTATTTT
J: TRBJ2-3
D: NA
size: NA
V: TRBV10-3

CDR3: CATRATGRQSQYF
DNA: TGTGCCACCAGAGCGACGGGTCGGCAATCGCAGTATTTT
J: TRBJ2-3
D: NA
size: NA
V: TRBV15